The 22 T cell receptor beta chains in this list originate from one sample, sequenced in a study of T cells in Graves' hyperthyroidism and ophthalmopathy. TCR beta CDR3 region amplification was performed from RNA transcripts. First-round RT-PCR of the TCR CDR3 relied on the HTBI primer set. TCRdb redid the calling of the multiplex PCR reads with MiXCR, one entry per CDR3 protein. Here the sample spans 650,000 to 700,000 distinct CDR3 sequences, 15% to 20% being singletons. The sequenced sample was blood. The receptor set was obtained from a man aged 45-65 years with Graves' hyperthyroidism.

This clonotype was seen many times. The chain carries TRBV2 and TRBJ2-7; the D gene is possibly TRBD1 (5 bases). The CDR3 loop spans 12 amino acids. The V gene lost 8 bases and the J gene lost 2 bases, with 10 bases spanning the gap. Per the germline V gene, CDR1 is SNHLY and CDR2 is FYNNEI. The CDR3 DNA sequence: TGTGCCAGCGGGGCCCAGCCCTACGAGCAGTACTTC. Translated, it gives CASGAQPYEQYF.

This clonotype was found many times. This chain connects TRBV28 to TRBJ1-2; 9 bases match TRBD1. V lost 2 bases and J lost 7; bases outside the gene matches: 5. The CDR3 is 14 residues long. From germline, CDR1 is MDHEN and CDR2 SYDVKM. CDR3 residues: CASSLNPQGAGYTF. In nucleotides, the CDR3 is TGTGCCAGCAGTTTAAACCCACAGGGGGCTGGCTACACCTTC.

This clonotype has more than one count but fewer than ten. The CDR3 sequence is CSVKGLAGGREQYF. CDR3 DNA sequence: TGCAGCGTAAAGGGACTAGCGGGAGGACGTGAGCAGTACTTC. The chain recombines TRBV29-1 with TRBJ2-7; 15 nucleotides agree with TRBD2. This CDR3 has 14 amino acids. CDR1 SQVTM and CDR2 ANQGSEA come from the germline V gene. With V trimmed by 6 bases and J by 7 bases, 7 bases remained unmatched.

This clonotype was seen a handful of times. The chain joins TRBV20-1 to TRBJ2-1; D is undetermined. With 2 bases removed from V and 0 bases from J, the gap between germline ends came to 5 bases. Germline V CDR1 and CDR2: DFQATT, SNEGSKA (reference sequence). The CDR3 extends over 13 amino acids. This CDR3 reads CSARQVSYNEQFF. CDR3 coding DNA: TGCAGTGCTAGACAGGTCTCCTACAATGAGCAGTTCTTC.

This clonotype was found a few times. At one end, the junction sequence differs from germline, possibly due to a read error. The chain recombines TRBV10-3 with TRBJ2-1; 9 bases agree with TRBD1. CDR3 length equals 15 residues. Per germline, CDR1 ENHRY and CDR2 SYGVKD. CDR3 region: CAIGESAGQGGEQFF. The DNA for the CDR3 is TGTGCCATCGGTGAGTCGGCGGGACAGGGTGGTGAGCAGTTCTTC.

This clonotype appeared a few times. This chain connects TRBV11-2 to TRBJ1-1, with D maybe TRBD1 (5 bases). Looked up from germline, CDR1 is SGHAT and CDR2 is FQNNGV. This CDR3 has 14 residues. V was clipped by 4 bases and J by 6 bases, with 15 bases between them. CDR3 DNA: TGTGCCAGCAGCTCACCCAGGGCTAGGGCTGAAGCTTTCTTT. Translated: CASSSPRARAEAFF.

This clonotype has a count of ten or more. V and J are TRBV6-2 or TRBV6-3 and TRBJ2-1; D is possibly TRBD1 (6 bases). In germline, CDR1 is MNHEY, CDR2 SVGEGT. The CDR3 is made up of 15 amino acids. The V and J ends lost 5 bases and 0 bases respectively, with 11 bases between them. The CDR3 reads CASSPDSSSYNEQFF. The CDR3 bases are TGTGCCAGCAGTCCGGACAGCAGCTCCTACAATGAGCAGTTCTTC.

This clonotype was seen at least ten times. This rearrangement joins TRBV12-5 to TRBJ2-2; D possibly corresponds to TRBD1 (5 bases). This CDR3 has 14 amino acids. V lost 1 base to trimming and J lost 2 bases, with 5 bases between them. The germline gives CDR1 LGHNT, CDR2 FRNRAP. The CDR3 DNA reads as TGTGCTAGTGGTTTGGGGGGCAACACCGGGGAGCTGTTTTTT. This codes for CASGLGGNTGELFF.

The chain couples TRBV7-9 to TRBJ2-3; D unresolved. This CDR3 is built from 15 residues. The V gene lost 5 bases and the J gene lost 5 bases, with 17 bases spanning the gap. In germline, CDR1 is SEHNR, CDR2 FQNEAQ (reference sequence). CDR3 in amino acids: CASSASVNLVDTQYF. In nucleotides, the CDR3 is TGTGCCAGCAGCGCCTCCGTCAACTTGGTAGATACGCAGTATTTT.

This clonotype was recorded many times. The rearrangement joins TRBV11-2 to TRBJ2-7, with a possible D match to TRBD1 (7 bases). The CDR3 contains 13 residues. V dropped 2 bases and J dropped 3 bases, with 8 bases sitting between them. CDR1 is SGHAT and CDR2 is FQNNGV in the germline V gene. CDR3 DNA: TGTGCCAGCAGCTTACAGGGGGGCTACGAGCAGTACTTC. Residues: CASSLQGGYEQYF.

At least ten counts were recorded for this clonotype. The chain combines TRBV27 with TRBJ1-4; TRBD1 might be the D (6 bases). V was trimmed by 5 bases and J by 4 bases, leaving 14 bases between them. CDR1 and CDR2 from the germline V gene are MNHEY and SMNVEV (reference sequence). The CDR3 extends over 15 amino acids. The CDR3 protein is CASSKPGAYNEKLFF. The CDR3 nucleotides are TGTGCCAGCAGTAAACCAGGGGCCTATAATGAAAAACTGTTTTTT. The full variable domain, with the rest looked up from reference TRBV27 and TRBJ1-4, is EAQVTQNPRYLITVTGKKLTVTCSQNMNHEYMSWYRQDPGLGLRQIYYSMNVEVTDKGDVPEGYKVSRKEKRNFPLILESPSPNQTSLYFCASSKPGAYNEKLFFGSGTQLSVL.

The chain combines TRBV29-1 with TRBJ1-1; tentative D call: TRBD1 (5 bases). Germline CDR1 is SQVTM and CDR2 is ANQGSEA. V dropped 8 bases and J dropped 0 bases, with 28 bases sitting between them. This CDR3 has 18 amino acids. In DNA, the CDR3 is TGCAGCTCCCCCGCACCCATGGACACAAACAAACTGAACACTGAAGCTTTCTTT. Residues: CSSPAPMDTNKLNTEAFF.

The sample holds many counts of this clonotype. The chain links TRBV11-2 to TRBJ2-2, with 10 bases lining up with TRBD2. The CDR3 has 17 residues. Germline CDR1 SGHAT, CDR2 FQNNGV. V lost 4 bases and J lost 6; bases outside the gene matches: 11. The CDR3 sequence is CASSSSPGLARSGELFF. The CDR3 DNA reads as TGTGCCAGCAGCTCATCTCCGGGACTAGCGAGGTCCGGGGAGCTGTTTTTT.

At least ten counts were recorded for this clonotype. V is TRBV6-5 and J is TRBJ1-1; D not resolved. Germline lookup yields CDR1 MNHEY and CDR2 SVGAGI. V was shortened by 1 base and J by 1 base, with 7 bases between the two germline ends. The CDR3 covers 14 residues. CDR3 region: CASSYLGRNTEAFF. CDR3 coding DNA: TGTGCCAGCAGTTACTTAGGGAGGAACACTGAAGCTTTCTTT.

This rearrangement joins TRBV3-1 to TRBJ1-6; D may be TRBD1 (5 bases). Germline values: CDR1 LGHDT, CDR2 YNNKEL (reference sequence). This CDR3 contains 14 residues. V lost 1 base and J lost 6, with 7 bases in between. The CDR3 region has the DNA TGTGCCAGCAGCCAAGCCAGGGCTAATTCACCCCTCCACTTT. It specifies CASSQARANSPLHF.

This clonotype showed up just a few times. The chain recombines TRBV6-5 with TRBJ1-3; D unresolved. CDR3 size: 14 residues. V gave up 0 bases and J gave up 1 base, with 4 bases separating them. Germline V gene lookup returns CDR1 MNHEY and CDR2 SVGAGI. Written as DNA, the CDR3 is TGTGCCAGCAGTTACTCGATGTCTGGAAACACCATATATTTT. This sequence encodes CASSYSMSGNTIYF.

This clonotype has a count of ten or more. The chain joins TRBV20-1 to TRBJ1-2; 7 bases align to TRBD1. The CDR3 has 12 amino acids. Per germline, CDR1 DFQATT and CDR2 SNEGSKA (reference sequence). The CDR3 nucleotides are TGCAGGCCAACAGGGGAGGGCTATGGCTACACCTTC. The encoded protein is CRPTGEGYGYTF.

This clonotype occurred many times. The J gene is TRBJ2-7, the V gene TRBV11-2; D gene uncertain. The CDR3 consists of 14 residues. CDR1 SGHAT and CDR2 FQNNGV come from the germline V gene. The V end was cut by 1 base, the J end by 3 bases, with 10 bases between. In DNA, the CDR3 is TGTGCCAGCAGCTTAGTCCAGCGCAGCTACGAGCAGTACTTC. The encoded protein is CASSLVQRSYEQYF. Combining the CDR3 with reference TRBV11-2 and TRBJ2-7 gives the whole variable domain EAGVAQSPRYKIIEKRQSVAFWCNPISGHATLYWYQQILGQGPKLLIQFQNNGVVDDSQLPKDRFSAERLKGVDSTLKIQPAKLEDSAVYLCASSLVQRSYEQYFGPGTRLTVT.

The chain has TRBV11-2 and TRBJ2-3; 10 bases fit TRBD2. The CDR3 is made up of 16 amino acids. Germline trimming cut 0 bases from V and 6 bases from J; bases unmatched to any gene: 6. Per germline, CDR1 SGHAT and CDR2 FQNNGV. The DNA of the CDR3 is TGTGCCAGCAGCTTAGAGGCTAGCGGGAGAATCGATACGCAGTATTTT. Protein: CASSLEASGRIDTQYF.

Many counts were recorded for this clonotype. The chain employs TRBV6-1 and TRBJ1-1; D perhaps matches TRBD1 (6 bases). CDR1 is MNHNS, CDR2 SASEGT, per germline. The V end was cut by 7 bases, the J end by 5 bases, with 14 bases between. The CDR3 is made up of 13 amino acids. In DNA form, the CDR3 reads TGTGCCAGCACCAAACAGGGAGGGACTGAAGCTTTCTTT. Amino acid sequence: CASTKQGGTEAFF.

About this clonotype: Lacking the conserved final phenylalanine or tryptophan, this CDR3 likely reflects a read error. The genes are TRBV28 and TRBJ1-1; D unclear. The V gene's germline CDR1 is MDHEN and CDR2 SYDVKM. The CDR3 contains 14 residues. The V and J ends lost 4 bases and 0 bases respectively, with 9 bases between them. The CDR3 reads CASSSSTMNTEAFS. Here the CDR3 DNA reads TGTGCCAGCAGTTCAAGCACGATGAACACTGAAGCTTTCTCT.

In this sample, this clonotype turned up many times. CDR3 region: CASRHRGSYNEQFF. The CDR3 DNA is TGTGCCAGCAGACACAGGGGAAGCTACAATGAGCAGTTCTTC. The rearrangement links TRBV6-1 to TRBJ2-1; 7 nucleotides align to TRBD1. Losses at the gene ends were 6 bases for V and 3 bases for J; bases not matched to a gene: 5. The germline gives CDR1 MNHNS, CDR2 SASEGT. The CDR3 is 14 amino acids.